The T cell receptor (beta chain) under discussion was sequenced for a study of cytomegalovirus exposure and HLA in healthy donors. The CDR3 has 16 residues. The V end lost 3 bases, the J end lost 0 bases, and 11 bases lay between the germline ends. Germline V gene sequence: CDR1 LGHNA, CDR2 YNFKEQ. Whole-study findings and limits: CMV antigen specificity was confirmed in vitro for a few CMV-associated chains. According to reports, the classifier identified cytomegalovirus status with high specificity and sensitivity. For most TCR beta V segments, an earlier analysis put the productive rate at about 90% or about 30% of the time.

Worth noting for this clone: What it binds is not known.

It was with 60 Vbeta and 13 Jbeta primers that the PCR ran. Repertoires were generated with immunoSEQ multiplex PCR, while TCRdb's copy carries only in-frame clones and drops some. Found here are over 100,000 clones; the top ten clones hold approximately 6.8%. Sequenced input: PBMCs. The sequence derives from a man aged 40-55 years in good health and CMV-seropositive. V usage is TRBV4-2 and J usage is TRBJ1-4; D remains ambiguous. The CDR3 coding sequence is TGTGCCAGCAGCCAGAATCCACTTGCAACTAATGAAAAACTGTTTTTT. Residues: CASSQNPLATNEKLFF.